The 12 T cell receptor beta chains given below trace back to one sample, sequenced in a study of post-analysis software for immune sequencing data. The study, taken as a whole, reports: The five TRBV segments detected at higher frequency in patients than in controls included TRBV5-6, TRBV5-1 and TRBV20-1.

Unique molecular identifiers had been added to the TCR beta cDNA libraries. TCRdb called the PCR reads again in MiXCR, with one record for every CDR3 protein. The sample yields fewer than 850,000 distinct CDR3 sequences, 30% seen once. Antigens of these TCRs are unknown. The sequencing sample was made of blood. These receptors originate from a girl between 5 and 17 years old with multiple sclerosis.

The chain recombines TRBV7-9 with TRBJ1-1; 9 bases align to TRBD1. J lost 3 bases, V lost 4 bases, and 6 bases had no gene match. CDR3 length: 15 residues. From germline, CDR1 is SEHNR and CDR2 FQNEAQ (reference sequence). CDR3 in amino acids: CASSSPGQGDTEAFF. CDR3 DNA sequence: TGTGCCAGCAGCTCACCGGGACAGGGAGACACTGAAGCTTTCTTT.

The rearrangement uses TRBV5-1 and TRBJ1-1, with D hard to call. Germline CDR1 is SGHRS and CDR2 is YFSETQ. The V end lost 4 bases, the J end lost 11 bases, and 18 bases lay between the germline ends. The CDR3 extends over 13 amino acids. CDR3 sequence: CASSVDIQAGAFF. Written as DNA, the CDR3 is TGCGCCAGCAGCGTAGATATCCAGGCGGGGGCTTTCTTT.

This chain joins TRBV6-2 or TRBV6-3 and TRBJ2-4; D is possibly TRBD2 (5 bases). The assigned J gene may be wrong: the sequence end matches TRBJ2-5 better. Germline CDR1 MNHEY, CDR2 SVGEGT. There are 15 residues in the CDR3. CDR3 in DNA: TGTGCCAGTTTTAACCCCTTGTGGGGAGAAGAGACCCAGTACTTC. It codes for CASFNPLWGEETQYF.

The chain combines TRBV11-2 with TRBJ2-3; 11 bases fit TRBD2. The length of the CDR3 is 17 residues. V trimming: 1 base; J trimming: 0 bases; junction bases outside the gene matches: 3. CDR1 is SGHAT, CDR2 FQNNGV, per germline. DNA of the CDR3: TGTGCCAGCAGCTTAGGGGGGACTAGCGGTAGCACAGATACGCAGTATTTT. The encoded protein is CASSLGGTSGSTDTQYF.

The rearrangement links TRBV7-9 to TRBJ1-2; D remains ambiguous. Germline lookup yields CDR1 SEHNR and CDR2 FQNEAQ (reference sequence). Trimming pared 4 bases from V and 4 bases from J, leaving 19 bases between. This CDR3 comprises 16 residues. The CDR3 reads CASSSPVVVDSYGYTF. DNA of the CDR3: TGTGCCAGCAGCTCCCCGGTAGTGGTGGATAGCTATGGCTACACCTTC.

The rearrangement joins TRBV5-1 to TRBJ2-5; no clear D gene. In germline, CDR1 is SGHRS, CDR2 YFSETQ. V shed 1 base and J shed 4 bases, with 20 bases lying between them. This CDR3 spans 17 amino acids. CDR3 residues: CASSLQKLSSAPETQYF. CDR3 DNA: TGCGCCAGCAGCTTGCAGAAGCTGTCTTCGGCTCCAGAGACCCAGTACTTC.

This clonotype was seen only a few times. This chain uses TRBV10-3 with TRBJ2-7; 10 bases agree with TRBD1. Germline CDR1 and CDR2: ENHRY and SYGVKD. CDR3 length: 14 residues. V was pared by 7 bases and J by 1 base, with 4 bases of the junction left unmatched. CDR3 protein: CAIIRDRGSYEQYF. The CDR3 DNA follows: TGTGCCATCATCCGGGACAGGGGATCCTACGAGCAGTACTTC.

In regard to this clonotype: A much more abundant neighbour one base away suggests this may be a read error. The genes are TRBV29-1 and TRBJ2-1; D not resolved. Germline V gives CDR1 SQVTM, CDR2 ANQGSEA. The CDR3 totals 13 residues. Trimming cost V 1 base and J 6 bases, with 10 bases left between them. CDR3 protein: CSVEGCGRNEQFF. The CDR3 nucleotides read TGCAGCGTTGAAGGTTGTGGGCGCAATGAGCAGTTCTTC.

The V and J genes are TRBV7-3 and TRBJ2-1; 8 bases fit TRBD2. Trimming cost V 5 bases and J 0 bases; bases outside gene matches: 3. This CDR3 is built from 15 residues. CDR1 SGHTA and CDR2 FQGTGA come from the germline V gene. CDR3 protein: CASSKRESSYNEQFF. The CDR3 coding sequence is TGTGCCAGCAGCAAGCGGGAGAGCTCCTACAATGAGCAGTTCTTC.

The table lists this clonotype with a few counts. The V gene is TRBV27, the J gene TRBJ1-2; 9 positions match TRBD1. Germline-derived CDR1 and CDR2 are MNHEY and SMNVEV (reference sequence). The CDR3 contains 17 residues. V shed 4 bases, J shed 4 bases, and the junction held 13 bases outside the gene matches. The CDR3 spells CASSSLLTGQGTYGYTF. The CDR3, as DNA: TGTGCCAGCAGTTCCTTACTAACCGGACAGGGGACCTATGGCTACACCTTC.

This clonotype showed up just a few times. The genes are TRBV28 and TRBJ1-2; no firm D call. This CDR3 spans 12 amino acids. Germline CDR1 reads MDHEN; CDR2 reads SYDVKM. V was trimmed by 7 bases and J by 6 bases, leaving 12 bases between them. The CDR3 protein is CASTSVRHGYTF. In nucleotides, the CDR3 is TGTGCCAGCACCTCGGTACGACATGGCTACACCTTC.

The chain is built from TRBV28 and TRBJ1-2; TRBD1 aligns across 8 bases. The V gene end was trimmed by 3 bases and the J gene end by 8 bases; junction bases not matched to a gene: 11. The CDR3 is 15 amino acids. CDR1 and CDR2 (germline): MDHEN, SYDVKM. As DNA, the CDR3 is TGTGCCAGCAGTTTGGCCACAGGGGGAATGCGGGGCTACACCTTC. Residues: CASSLATGGMRGYTF.